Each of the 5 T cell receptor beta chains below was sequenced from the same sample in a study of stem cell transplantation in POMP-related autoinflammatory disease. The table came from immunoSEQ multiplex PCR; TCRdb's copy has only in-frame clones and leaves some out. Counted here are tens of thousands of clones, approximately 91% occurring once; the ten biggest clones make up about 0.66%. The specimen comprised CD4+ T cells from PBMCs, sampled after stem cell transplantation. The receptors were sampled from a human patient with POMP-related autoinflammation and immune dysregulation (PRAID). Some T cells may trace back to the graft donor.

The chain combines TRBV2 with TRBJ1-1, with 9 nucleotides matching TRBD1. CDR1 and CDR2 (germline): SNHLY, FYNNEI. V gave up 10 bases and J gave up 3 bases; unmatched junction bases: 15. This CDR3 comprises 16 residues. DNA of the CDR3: TGTGCCAATCACGGGACAGGGAAGGGGATGGACACTGAAGCTTTCTTT. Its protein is CANHGTGKGMDTEAFF.

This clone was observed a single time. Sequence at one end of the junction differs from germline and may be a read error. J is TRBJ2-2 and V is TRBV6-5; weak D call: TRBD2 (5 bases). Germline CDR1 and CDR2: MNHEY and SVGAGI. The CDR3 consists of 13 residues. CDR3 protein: CASRGLNPGELFF. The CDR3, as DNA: TGTGCCAGCAGAGGACTGAACCCCGGGGAGCTGTTTTTT.

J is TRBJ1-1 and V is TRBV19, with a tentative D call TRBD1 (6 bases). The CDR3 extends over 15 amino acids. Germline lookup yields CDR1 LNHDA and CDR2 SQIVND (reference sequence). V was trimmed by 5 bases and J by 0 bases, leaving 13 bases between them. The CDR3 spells CASSPTGHLNTEAFF. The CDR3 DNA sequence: TGTGCCAGTAGTCCCACGGGACATCTGAACACTGAAGCTTTCTTT. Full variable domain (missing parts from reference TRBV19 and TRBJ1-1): DGGITQSPKYLFRKEGQNVTLSCEQNLNHDAMYWYRQDPGQGLRLIYYSQIVNDFQKGDIAEGYSVSREKKESFPLTVTSAQKNPTAFYLCASSPTGHLNTEAFFGQGTRLTVV.

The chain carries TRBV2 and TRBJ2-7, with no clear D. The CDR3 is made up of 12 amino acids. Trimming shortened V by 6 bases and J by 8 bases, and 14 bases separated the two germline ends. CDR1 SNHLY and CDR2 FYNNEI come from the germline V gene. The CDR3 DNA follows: TGTGCCAGCAGAGCCGGGCACCAAAAGCAGTACGTC. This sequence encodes CASRAGHQKQYV.

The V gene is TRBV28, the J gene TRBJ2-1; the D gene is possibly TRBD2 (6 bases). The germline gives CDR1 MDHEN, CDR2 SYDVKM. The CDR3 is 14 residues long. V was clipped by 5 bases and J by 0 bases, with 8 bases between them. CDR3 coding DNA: TGTGCCAGCAGTACCGGGAGCTCCTACAATGAGCAGTTCTTC. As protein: CASSTGSSYNEQFF.